This T cell receptor beta chain was captured by sequencing in a study of PD-L1 blockade in urothelial cancer. As for the study in general: Patients went on atezolizumab in about 2014, receiving 1,200 mg intravenously every 3 weeks. About 90% of the 29 patients comprised males who had bladder-origin urothelial cancer. T cell content in blood samples showed a median of around 150,000.

Some clones are missing from TCRdb's copy, which holds only in-frame ones; the method was immunoSEQ multiplex PCR. The repertoire holds 95,000 to 150,000 clones, with more than 70% as singletons. Time point noted: peripheral blood 6 weeks after treatment start. J was trimmed by 3 bases and V by 6 bases; bases with no gene match: 7. From germline, CDR1 is SNHLY and CDR2 FYNNEI. This CDR3 has 14 residues. There are a few counts of this clone. The TCR was taken from a man between 45 and 60 years old with urothelial cancer. Sequencing was performed on PBMCs, taken around atezolizumab (anti-PD-L1) treatment. The genes are TRBV2 and TRBJ2-5; 7 bases are shared with TRBD2. The CDR3, as DNA: TGTGCCAGCAGGAAGGCTAGCGGAAAAGAGACCCAGTACTTC. This codes for CASRKASGKETQYF.